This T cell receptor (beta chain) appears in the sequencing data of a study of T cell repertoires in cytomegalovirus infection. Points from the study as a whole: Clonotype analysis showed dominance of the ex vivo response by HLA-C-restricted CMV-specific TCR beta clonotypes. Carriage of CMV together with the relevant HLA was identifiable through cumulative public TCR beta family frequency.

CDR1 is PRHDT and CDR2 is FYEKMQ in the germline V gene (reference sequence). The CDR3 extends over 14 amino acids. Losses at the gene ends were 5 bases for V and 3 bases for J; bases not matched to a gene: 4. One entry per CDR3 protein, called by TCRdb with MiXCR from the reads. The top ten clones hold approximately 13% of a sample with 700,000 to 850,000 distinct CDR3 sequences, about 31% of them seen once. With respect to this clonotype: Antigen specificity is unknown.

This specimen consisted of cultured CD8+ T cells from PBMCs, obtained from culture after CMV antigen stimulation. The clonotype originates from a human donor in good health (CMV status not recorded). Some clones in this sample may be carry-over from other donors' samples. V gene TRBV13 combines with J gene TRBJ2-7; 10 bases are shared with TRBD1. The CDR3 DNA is TGTGCCAGCAGCCCGGACAGGGGGATCTACGAGCAGTACTTC. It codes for CASSPDRGIYEQYF.